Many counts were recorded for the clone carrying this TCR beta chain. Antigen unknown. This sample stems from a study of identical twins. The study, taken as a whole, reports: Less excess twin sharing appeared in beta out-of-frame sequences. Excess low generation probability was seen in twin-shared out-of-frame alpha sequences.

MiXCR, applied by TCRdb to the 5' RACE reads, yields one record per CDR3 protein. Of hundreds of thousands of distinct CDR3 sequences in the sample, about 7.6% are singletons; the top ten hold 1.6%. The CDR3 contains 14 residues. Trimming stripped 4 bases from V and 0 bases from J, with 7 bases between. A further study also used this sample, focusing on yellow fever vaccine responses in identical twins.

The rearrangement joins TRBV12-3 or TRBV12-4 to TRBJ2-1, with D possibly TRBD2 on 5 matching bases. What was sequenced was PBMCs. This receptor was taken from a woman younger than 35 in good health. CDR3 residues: CASSSGSSYNEQFF. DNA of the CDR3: TGTGCCAGCAGTTCGGGGAGCTCCTACAATGAGCAGTTCTTC.